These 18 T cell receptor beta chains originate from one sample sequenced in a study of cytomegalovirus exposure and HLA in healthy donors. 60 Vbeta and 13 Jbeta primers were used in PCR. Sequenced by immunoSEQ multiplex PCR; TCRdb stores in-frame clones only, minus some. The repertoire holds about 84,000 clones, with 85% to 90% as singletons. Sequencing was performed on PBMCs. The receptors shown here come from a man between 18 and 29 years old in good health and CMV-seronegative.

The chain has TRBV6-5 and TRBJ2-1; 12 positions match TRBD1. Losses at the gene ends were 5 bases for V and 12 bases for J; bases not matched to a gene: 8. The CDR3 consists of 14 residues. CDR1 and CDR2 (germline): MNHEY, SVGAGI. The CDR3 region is CASSPGTGGAGQFF. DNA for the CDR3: TGTGCCAGCAGTCCCGGGACAGGGGGCGCAGGGCAGTTCTTC.

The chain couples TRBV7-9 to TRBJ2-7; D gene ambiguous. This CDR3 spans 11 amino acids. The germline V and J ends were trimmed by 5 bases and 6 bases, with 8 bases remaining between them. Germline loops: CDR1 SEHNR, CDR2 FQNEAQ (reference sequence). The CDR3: CASSTMAEQYF. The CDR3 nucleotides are TGTGCCAGCAGCACCATGGCCGAGCAGTACTTC.

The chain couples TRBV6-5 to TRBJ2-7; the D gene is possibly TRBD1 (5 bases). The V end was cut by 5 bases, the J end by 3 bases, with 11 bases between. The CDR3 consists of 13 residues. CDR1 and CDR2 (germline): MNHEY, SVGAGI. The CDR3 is CASSVTVSYEQYF. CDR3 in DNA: TGTGCCAGCAGTGTGACAGTCAGCTACGAGCAGTACTTC.

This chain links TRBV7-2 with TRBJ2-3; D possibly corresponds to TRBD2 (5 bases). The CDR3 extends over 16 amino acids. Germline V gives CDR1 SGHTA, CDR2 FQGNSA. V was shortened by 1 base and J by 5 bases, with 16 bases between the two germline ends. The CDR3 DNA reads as TGTGCCAGCAGCTTAGTTGGTCCCCGAGCGGAAGATACGCAGTATTTT. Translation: CASSLVGPRAEDTQYF.

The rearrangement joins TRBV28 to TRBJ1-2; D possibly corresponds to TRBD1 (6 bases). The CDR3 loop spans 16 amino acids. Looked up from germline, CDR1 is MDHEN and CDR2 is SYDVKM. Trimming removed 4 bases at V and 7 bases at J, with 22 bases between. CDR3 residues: CASSSTYRVSWSGYTF. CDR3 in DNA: TGTGCCAGCAGTTCCACCTACAGGGTGTCCTGGTCTGGCTACACCTTC.

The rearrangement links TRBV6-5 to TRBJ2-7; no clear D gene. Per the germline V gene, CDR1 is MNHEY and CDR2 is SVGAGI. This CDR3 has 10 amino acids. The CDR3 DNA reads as TGTGCGGGCCTCTCCTACGAGCAGTACTTC. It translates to CAGLSYEQYF.

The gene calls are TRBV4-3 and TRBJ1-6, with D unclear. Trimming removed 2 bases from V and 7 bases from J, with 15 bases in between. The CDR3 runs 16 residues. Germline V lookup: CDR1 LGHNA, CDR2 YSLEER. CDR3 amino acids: CASSQWIQLLNSPLHF. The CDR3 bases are TGCGCCAGCAGCCAATGGATACAATTACTAAATTCACCCCTCCACTTT.

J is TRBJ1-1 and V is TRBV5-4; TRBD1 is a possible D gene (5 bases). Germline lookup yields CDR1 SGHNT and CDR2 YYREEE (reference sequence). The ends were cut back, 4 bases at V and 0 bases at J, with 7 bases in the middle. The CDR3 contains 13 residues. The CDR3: CASSRQLNTEAFF. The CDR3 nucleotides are TGTGCCAGCAGCCGACAGTTGAACACTGAAGCTTTCTTT.

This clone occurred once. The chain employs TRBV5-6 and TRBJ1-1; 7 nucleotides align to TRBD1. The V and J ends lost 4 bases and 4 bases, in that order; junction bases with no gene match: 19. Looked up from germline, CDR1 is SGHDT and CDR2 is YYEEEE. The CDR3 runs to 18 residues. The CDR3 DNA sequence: TGTGCCAGCAGCCTGGTAAACCTCCGTCAAAACAGGGGCACTGAAGCTTTCTTT. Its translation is CASSLVNLRQNRGTEAFF.

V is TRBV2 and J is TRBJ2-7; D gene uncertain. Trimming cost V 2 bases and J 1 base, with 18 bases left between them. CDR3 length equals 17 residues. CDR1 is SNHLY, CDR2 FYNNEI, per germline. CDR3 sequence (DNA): TGTGCCAGCAGTGAAACCAGCCGCGGTGCGGTGTCCTACGAGCAGTACTTC. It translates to CASSETSRGAVSYEQYF. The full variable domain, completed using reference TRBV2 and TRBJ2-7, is EPEVTQTPSHQVTQMGQEVILRCVPISNHLYFYWYRQILGQKVEFLVSFYNNEISEKSEIFDDQFSVERPDGSNFTLKIRSTKLEDSAMYFCASSETSRGAVSYEQYFGPGTRLTVT.

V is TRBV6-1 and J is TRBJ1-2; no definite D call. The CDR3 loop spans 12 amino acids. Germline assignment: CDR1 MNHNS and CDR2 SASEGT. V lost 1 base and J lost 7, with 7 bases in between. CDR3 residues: CASSEGGCGYTF. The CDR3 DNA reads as TGTGCCAGCAGTGAAGGAGGGTGTGGCTACACCTTC.

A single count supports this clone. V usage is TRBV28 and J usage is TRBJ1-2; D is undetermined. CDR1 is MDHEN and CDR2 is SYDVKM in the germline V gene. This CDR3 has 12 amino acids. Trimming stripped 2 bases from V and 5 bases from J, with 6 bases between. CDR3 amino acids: CASSLTSYGYTF. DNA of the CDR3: TGTGCCAGCAGTTTAACATCATATGGCTACACCTTC.

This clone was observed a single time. The CDR3 DNA reads TGTGCCAGTAGCCGACCAGCTGCAGCGGGGATTTCCTATGGCTACACCTTC. Encoded protein: CASSRPAAAGISYGYTF. The genes are TRBV19 and TRBJ1-2; unclear D gene. CDR3 length: 17 residues. Trimming removed 6 bases at V and 4 bases at J, with 24 bases between. Germline V gene lookup returns CDR1 LNHDA and CDR2 SQIVND (reference sequence).

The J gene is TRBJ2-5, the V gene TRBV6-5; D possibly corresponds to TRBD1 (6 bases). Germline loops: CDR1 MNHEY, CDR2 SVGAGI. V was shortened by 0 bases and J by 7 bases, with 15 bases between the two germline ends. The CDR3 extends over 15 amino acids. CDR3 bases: TGTGCCAGCAGTTACTCGACAGGTTCCGCGGGGACCCAGTACTTC. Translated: CASSYSTGSAGTQYF.

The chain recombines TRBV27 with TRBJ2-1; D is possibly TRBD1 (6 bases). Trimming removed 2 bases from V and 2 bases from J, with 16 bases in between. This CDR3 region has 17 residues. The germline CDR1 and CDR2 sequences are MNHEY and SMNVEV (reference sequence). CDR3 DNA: TGTGCCAGCAGTTTAAGACAAACCGGGACACCCTACAATGAGCAGTTCTTC. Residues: CASSLRQTGTPYNEQFF.

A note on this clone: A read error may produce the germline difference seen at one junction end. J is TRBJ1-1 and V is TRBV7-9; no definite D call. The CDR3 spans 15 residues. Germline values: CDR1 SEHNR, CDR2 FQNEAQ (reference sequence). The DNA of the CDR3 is TGTTCCAGCAGCTTAGTATCCCACAGGAACACTGAAGCTTTCTTT. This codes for CSSSLVSHRNTEAFF.

The CDR3 DNA reads as TGTGCCAGCAGCCCAGACAGGGGGGGTAATGAGCAGTTCTTC. Residues: CASSPDRGGNEQFF. This rearrangement joins TRBV7-7 to TRBJ2-1, with 9 bases lining up with TRBD1. The ends lost 5 bases at V and 7 bases at J; junction bases unmatched: 6. CDR3 size: 14 residues. Germline values: CDR1 SSHAT, CDR2 FNYEAQ (reference sequence).

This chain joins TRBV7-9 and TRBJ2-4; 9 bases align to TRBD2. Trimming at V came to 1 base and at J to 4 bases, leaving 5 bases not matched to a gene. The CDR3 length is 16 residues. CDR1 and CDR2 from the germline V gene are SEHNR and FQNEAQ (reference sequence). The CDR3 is CASSLERLAEKNIQYF. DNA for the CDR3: TGTGCCAGCAGCTTAGAAAGACTAGCGGAAAAAAACATTCAGTACTTC. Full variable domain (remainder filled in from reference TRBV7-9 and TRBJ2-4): DTGVSQNPRHKITKRGQNVTFRCDPISEHNRLYWYRQTLGQGPEFLTYFQNEAQLEKSRLLSDRFSAERPKGSFSTLEIQRTEQGDSAMYLCASSLERLAEKNIQYFGAGTRLSVL.